Listed below are T cell receptor beta chains from one sample, sequenced in a study of blood T cell repertoires in COVID-19. Some clones are missing from TCRdb's copy, which holds only in-frame ones; the method was immunoSEQ multiplex PCR. Among about 44,000 clones listed, about 92% were seen once. The sequenced material came from peripheral blood. Receptor source: a man aged 50 to 59 with COVID-19, enrolled during active disease. CDR3s include the opening cysteine and the closing phenylalanine or tryptophan. Each record gives: clone size, J gene, V gene, D gene, CDR3 DNA, CDR3 protein. D genes are given only for firm matches. Size tells how often a clone was seen (once, few, many) or the class of an expanded clone, and some rows leave it out.

.	TRBJ2-3	TRBV4-2	TRBD2	TGTGCCACTTTGGGACTAGCGGGAGGGGCAGATACGCAGTATTTT	CATLGLAGGADTQYF
.	TRBJ1-2	TRBV27	TRBD1	TGTGCCAGCAGCCCCGGGACAGGGGTCTCCTACACCTTC	CASSPGTGVSYTF
.	TRBJ1-6	TRBV5-6	.	TGTGCCAGCAGCTTCCAGGGACTCTCCTATAATTCACCCCTCCACTTT	CASSFQGLSYNSPLHF
once	TRBJ1-1	TRBV5-1	.	TGCGCCAGCAGCTGGGATGGGAGGAACACTGAAGCTTTCTTT	CASSWDGRNTEAFF
.	TRBJ2-7	TRBV2	TRBD2	TGTGCCACAACACAGGGTACTAGCGGGAGGTCGGGGGAGCAGTACTTC	CATTQGTSGRSGEQYF
.	TRBJ1-1	TRBV6-5	.	TGTGCCACCAAGGACAGCTTTGGTGAAGCTTTCTTT	CATKDSFGEAFF
once	TRBJ2-2	TRBV7-7	TRBD2	TGTGCCAGCAGCTTTTTACCCGGGACTAGCGGATACACCGGGGAGCTGTTTTTT	CASSFLPGTSGYTGELFF
.	TRBJ2-5	TRBV10-3	TRBD2	TGTGCCATCAGTGCTAGCGGTGCGGAAGAGACCCAGTACTTC	CAISASGAEETQYF
.	TRBJ2-7	TRBV4-1	TRBD2	TGCGCCAGCAGCCAGGGACTAGCGGGAGGAACACCATCCTACGAGCAGTACTTC	CASSQGLAGGTPSYEQYF
.	TRBJ1-4	TRBV15	TRBD1	TGTGCCACCAGCAGATCGACAGGGGCCTCGGAAAAACTGTTTTTT	CATSRSTGASEKLFF
.	TRBJ2-5	TRBV19	TRBD2	TGTGCCAGTAGTACCGGACTAGCGGGGTACCAAGAGACCCAGTACTTC	CASSTGLAGYQETQYF
.	TRBJ1-2	TRBV4-2	TRBD1	TGTGCCAGCAGCTTCGGGGAAGGGACAGGGGAGGTCTACACCTTC	CASSFGEGTGEVYTF
.	TRBJ2-4	TRBV4-1	TRBD2	TGCGCCAGCAGCCAGCCTAGGGAGGGCGGCATTCAGTACTTC	CASSQPREGGIQYF
.	TRBJ2-3	TRBV3-1/TRBV3-2	.	TGTGCCAGCAATCCGGGACTGTACACAGATACGCAGTATTTT	CASNPGLYTDTQYF
.	TRBJ2-5	TRBV6-6	.	TGTGCCAGCAGTCGACGAGGACTACAGGGGTCCCAAGAGACCCAGTACTTC	CASSRRGLQGSQETQYF
once	TRBJ1-3	TRBV4-1	TRBD1	TGCGCCAGCAGCCAGGACAGGGGGCCCGGAAACACCATATATTTT	CASSQDRGPGNTIYF
.	TRBJ1-2	TRBV6-4	.	TGTGCCAGCAGTGACAAAGGGGGAATTCAGGATGGCTACACCTTC	CASSDKGGIQDGYTF
.	TRBJ2-5	TRBV11-2	.	TGTGCCAGCAGCTTACGGGGTCTGGAGACCCAGTACTTC	CASSLRGLETQYF
once	TRBJ2-6	TRBV7-8	.	TGTGCCAGCAGCTTAGTGAAACAGGTTGGCTCTGGGGCCAACGTCCTGACTTTC	CASSLVKQVGSGANVLTF
.	TRBJ2-2	TRBV5-1	TRBD2	TGCGCCAGCAGCTTGACACTAGCGGGAGTGGCCGGGGAGCTGTTTTTT	CASSLTLAGVAGELFF
.	TRBJ1-4	TRBV6-2/TRBV6-3	.	TGTGCCAGCAGTCCGGGACGGGAGAATGAAAAACTGTTTTTT	CASSPGRENEKLFF
.	TRBJ2-3	TRBV13	.	TGTGCCAGCAGCTTAGGCCGGCGGGTGGATACGCAGTATTTT	CASSLGRRVDTQYF
.	TRBJ1-5	TRBV4-3	.	TGCGCCAGCAGCGTAGATAACAGGGGCAATCAGCCCCAGCATTTT	CASSVDNRGNQPQHF
.	TRBJ2-3	TRBV30	TRBD2	TGTGCCTGGAGTAGGGGACTAGCGGGAGTTATAGATACGCAGTATTTT	CAWSRGLAGVIDTQYF
.	TRBJ2-5	TRBV18	TRBD1	TGTGCCAGCTCACTATCACAGGGGGAGACCCAGTACTTC	CASSLSQGETQYF
once	TRBJ2-3	TRBV5-1	TRBD2	TGCGCCAGCAGCCCGAGGACTAGCGGCACAGATACGCAGTATTTT	CASSPRTSGTDTQYF
.	TRBJ2-1	TRBV7-3	TRBD2	TGTGCCAGCAGCATCAGACTAGCGGCCTACAATGAGCAGTTCTTC	CASSIRLAAYNEQFF
.	TRBJ2-7	TRBV12-3/TRBV12-4	TRBD1	TGTGCCAGCAGTTACCGACAGGGATCCGAGCAGTACTTC	CASSYRQGSEQYF
once	TRBJ2-1	TRBV6-1	TRBD1	TGTGCCAGCAGTGACCAGGCCGCGGGACAGGGGTCCTGGGATGAGCAGTTCTTC	CASSDQAAGQGSWDEQFF
.	TRBJ1-4	TRBV2	.	TGTGCCAGCATTCTACAGGGTGGTGATGAAAAACTGTTTTTT	CASILQGGDEKLFF
.	TRBJ2-3	TRBV6-5	.	TGTGCCAGCAAGGCGGACACAGATACGCAGTATTTT	CASKADTDTQYF
.	TRBJ1-1	TRBV29-1	.	TGCAGCGTTGCCTACAGGAAGAACACTGAAGCTTTCTTT	CSVAYRKNTEAFF
.	TRBJ2-1	TRBV18	TRBD2	TGTGCCAGCTCACCCAACCGACTAGCGGAGCTGCCCCCGTCCTCCTACAATGAGCAGTTCTTC	CASSPNRLAELPPSSYNEQFF
.	TRBJ1-1	TRBV6-6	.	TGTGCCAGCAGCTTCCCAGGACAGACTGGAGCTTTCTTT	CASSFPGQTGAFF
.	TRBJ1-5	TRBV15	TRBD1	TGTGCCACCAGCAAACGACAGGGTTTTCAGCCCCAGCATTTT	CATSKRQGFQPQHF
.	TRBJ2-5	TRBV28	TRBD2	TGTGCCAGCAGCACGGGACTAGCGGGGGGGTACCAAGAGACCCAGTACTTC	CASSTGLAGGYQETQYF
.	TRBJ1-1	TRBV19	TRBD1	TGTGCCAGTAGGGACAGGGGGAACACTGAAGCTTTCTTT	CASRDRGNTEAFF
.	TRBJ1-5	TRBV28	.	TGTGCCAGCAGCTTTTTTAATGTGGGCAGACACAATCAGCCCCAGCATTTT	CASSFFNVGRHNQPQHF
.	TRBJ2-7	TRBV29-1	TRBD2	TGCAGCGTGGAGGGACTAGCGGGACCCGAGCAGTACTTC	CSVEGLAGPEQYF
.	TRBJ2-7	TRBV19	TRBD1	TGTGCCAGTAGTATAGCGTCCGGGACAGGCTACGAGCAGTACTTC	CASSIASGTGYEQYF
.	TRBJ2-7	TRBV2	TRBD2	TGTGCCAGCAGTGAGCTAGCGGGCACCTACGAGCAGTACTTC	CASSELAGTYEQYF
.	TRBJ2-1	TRBV7-9	TRBD2	TGTGCCAGCAGCCCCCGGGCTAGCGGGGACCTTAGCTCCTACAATGAGCAGTTCTTC	CASSPRASGDLSSYNEQFF
.	TRBJ2-6	TRBV4-3	.	TGCGCCAGCAGCCTTTCTGCTCCGGGACTTAGCTCTGGGGCCAACGTCCTGACTTTC	CASSLSAPGLSSGANVLTF
once	TRBJ2-5	TRBV25-1	TRBD2	TGTGCCAGCAGTGAAGACCCTAGCGGGAGAGGGACCCAGTACTTC	CASSEDPSGRGTQYF
.	TRBJ2-7	TRBV18	TRBD1	TGTGCCAGCTCACGAGGACAGGACGAGCAGTACTTC	CASSRGQDEQYF
.	TRBJ1-4	TRBV27	.	TGTGCCAGCAAGCGGATGGGAGTAGGGGAAAAACTGTTTTTT	CASKRMGVGEKLFF
.	TRBJ2-3	TRBV28	.	TGTGCCAGCAGTCACTCGGTGGGTAGCGCATACACAGATACGCAGTATTTT	CASSHSVGSAYTDTQYF
.	TRBJ1-3	TRBV6-1	TRBD1	TGTGCCAGCAGTGAAGTGGGCCCGGGACAGGGCTCTGGAAACACCATATATTTT	CASSEVGPGQGSGNTIYF
.	TRBJ2-7	TRBV7-9	TRBD2	TGTGCCAGCAGGACTAGCGGGGACAATTCCTACGAGCAGTACTTC	CASRTSGDNSYEQYF
.	TRBJ2-7	TRBV25-1	.	TGTGCCAGCAGTGAAGGGAGCGACGGGATTTTTACCTACGAGCAGTACTTC	CASSEGSDGIFTYEQYF
.	TRBJ1-1	TRBV5-6	.	TGTGCCAGCAGCCCCCGGGCGGGGAGGGGAGAAGCTTTCTTT	CASSPRAGRGEAFF
.	TRBJ2-1	TRBV6-4	.	TGTGCCAGCAGTGTCACCTCCTCCACTCCCTACAATGAGCAGTTCTTC	CASSVTSSTPYNEQFF
.	TRBJ1-1	TRBV3-1/TRBV3-2	TRBD1	TGTGCCAGCAGCCATGTCACAGGGGCAACTGAAGCTTTCTTT	CASSHVTGATEAFF
.	TRBJ1-5	TRBV19	.	TGTGCCAGTAGTGACCAGGGAAATTGGCCCCAGCATTTT	CASSDQGNWPQHF
.	TRBJ2-7	TRBV5-1	.	TGCGCCAGCAGGGAGAATTCCTACGAGCAGTACTTC	CASRENSYEQYF
once	TRBJ1-5	TRBV19	TRBD1	TGTGCCAGTAGTCCAATCGGGACAGGACTTCAGCCCCAGCATTTT	CASSPIGTGLQPQHF
.	TRBJ2-7	TRBV28	TRBD2	TGTGCCAGCAGTTTCCTATCGGGGGGGAGCTACGAGCAGTACTTC	CASSFLSGGSYEQYF
.	TRBJ2-3	TRBV11-2	TRBD2	TGTGCCAGCAGCCCGGGCGGGAGTTTCGCAGATACGCAGTATTTT	CASSPGGSFADTQYF
.	TRBJ2-4	TRBV28	.	TGTGCCAGCAGTTTCCCCGGGGGACCGTTGGGCAAAAACATTCAGTACTTC	CASSFPGGPLGKNIQYF
.	TRBJ2-7	TRBV6-6	TRBD1	TGTGCCAGCAGGGACAGGACCTACGAGCAGTACTTC	CASRDRTYEQYF